This entry lists 13 T cell receptor beta chains sequenced from one sample in a study of regulatory dendritic cells for organ transplantation (dated 2017 in TCRdb). Library generation was performed with the immunoSEQ multiplex PCR assay. Sourced from immuneACCESS, this table was stored by TCRdb with only in-frame sequences that have V and J called. A share of the clones is absent; for the studies checked, an unresolved V gene accounts for under half, and the remainder has no known explanation. Present in this sample are 26,000 or so clones, 80% to 85% of which were seen just once. Roughly 0.1% of the sample rests with the top ten. Material for sequencing was naive CD4+ T cells from blood. This specimen's cell subset or site label, per the study, means: CD45RA+ naive T cells. Every receptor here comes from a human donor in good health.

The chain has TRBV6-1 and TRBJ2-7, with TRBD1 as a possible D gene (5 bases). This CDR3 contains 13 residues. Trimming removed 4 bases at V and 3 bases at J, with 10 bases between. The germline V gene encodes CDR1 MNHNS and CDR2 SASEGT. CDR3 DNA sequence: TGTGCCAGCAGTGTCGTCAGGGTCTACGAGCAGTACTTC. It encodes CASSVVRVYEQYF.

In this sample, this clone turned up once. CDR3 residues: CASSLGAGGSSGYTF. For the CDR3, the DNA is TGTGCCAGCAGCTTGGGGGCAGGGGGCAGTTCTGGCTACACCTTC. V is TRBV5-6 and J is TRBJ1-2; 8 nucleotides align to TRBD1. The CDR3 is 15 residues long. V was clipped by 0 bases and J by 7 bases; unmatched bases: 8. Per the germline V gene, CDR1 is SGHDT and CDR2 is YYEEEE.

This clone showed up just once. The chain combines TRBV2 with TRBJ1-5, with a weak D call TRBD1 (6 bases). The CDR3 consists of 13 residues. The V gene lost 8 bases and the J gene lost 1 base, with 9 bases spanning the gap. In germline, CDR1 is SNHLY, CDR2 FYNNEI. CDR3 sequence: CASRTDSNQPQHF. The CDR3, as DNA: TGTGCCAGCCGGACAGACAGCAATCAGCCCCAGCATTTT.

The chain is built from TRBV18 and TRBJ2-1; a weak D match, TRBD1 (6 bases). Germline CDR1 KGHSH, CDR2 LQKENI. Trimming took 5 bases from V and 2 from J, leaving 10 bases between them. CDR3 length: 14 residues. CDR3: CASSTTGTYNEQFF. The CDR3 region has the DNA TGTGCCAGCTCAACGACAGGAACCTACAATGAGCAGTTCTTC.

The rearrangement uses TRBV7-9 and TRBJ2-6; D perhaps matches TRBD1 (7 bases). V shed 5 bases and J shed 11 bases, with 13 bases lying between them. The CDR3 totals 13 residues. CDR1 and CDR2 (germline): SEHNR, FQNEAQ (reference sequence). CDR3 nucleotide sequence: TGTGCCAGCAGCCAGACAGGGACTGACGTCCTGACTTTC. Its translation: CASSQTGTDVLTF.

In its sample, this clone was seen a few times. The chain links TRBV5-1 to TRBJ2-7; TRBD1 matches at 7 bases. Germline assignment: CDR1 SGHRS and CDR2 YFSETQ. The CDR3 runs to 15 residues. Trimming at V came to 2 bases and at J to 5 bases, leaving 10 bases not matched to a gene. The CDR3 DNA follows: TGCGCCAGCAGCTTAGCGTCGACAGGGTCACACGAGCAGTACTTC. Its protein product is CASSLASTGSHEQYF. The whole variable domain, remainder taken from reference TRBV5-1 and TRBJ2-7, is KAGVTQTPRYLIKTRGQQVTLSCSPISGHRSVSWYQQTPGQGLQFLFEYFSETQRNKGNFPGRFSGRQFSNSRSEMNVSTLELGDSALYLCASSLASTGSHEQYFGPGTRLTVT.

The chain carries TRBV5-6 and TRBJ1-2; 7 bases line up with TRBD1. The germline V gene encodes CDR1 SGHDT and CDR2 YYEEEE. After removal of 4 bases from V and 9 bases from J, the junction contained 12 bases not matched to a gene. CDR3 size: 14 residues. The CDR3 nucleotides are TGTGCCAGCAGCCCCGTTGGGGCAGGGGGACGCTACACCTTC. Protein product: CASSPVGAGGRYTF. The full variable domain, completed using reference TRBV5-6 and TRBJ1-2, is DAGVTQSPTHLIKTRGQQVTLRCSPKSGHDTVSWYQQALGQGPQFIFQYYEEEERQRGNFPDRFSGHQFPNYSSELNVNALLLGDSALYLCASSPVGAGGRYTFGSGTRLTVV.

The genes are TRBV29-1 and TRBJ2-3; a possible D gene is TRBD2 (6 bases). The CDR3 contains 14 residues. From germline, CDR1 is SQVTM and CDR2 ANQGSEA. The V gene lost 6 bases and the J gene lost 1 base, with 14 bases spanning the gap. CDR3 nucleotide sequence: TGCAGCGTGGGCGGACTATCTCGCACAGATACGCAGTATTTT. It yields the protein CSVGGLSRTDTQYF.

V gene TRBV5-1 combines with J gene TRBJ2-7; 8 nucleotides match TRBD1. Trimming at V came to 4 bases and at J to 0 bases, leaving 6 bases not matched to a gene. This CDR3 spans 15 amino acids. Germline V gene lookup returns CDR1 SGHRS and CDR2 YFSETQ. The chain's CDR3 is CASSIGTGNSYEQYF. DNA of the CDR3: TGCGCCAGCAGCATAGGGACAGGCAACTCCTACGAGCAGTACTTC.

The V call is TRBV15, the J call TRBJ2-7; 9 nucleotides agree with TRBD1. The V segment lost 2 bases and the J segment 2 bases; nucleotides outside the gene matches: 7. Per germline, CDR1 LNHNV and CDR2 YYDKDF (reference sequence). The CDR3 runs to 16 residues. CDR3 in amino acids: CATSRSSGTGTYEQYF. In nucleotides, the CDR3 is TGTGCCACCAGCAGAAGTTCCGGGACAGGGACCTACGAGCAGTACTTC.

This clone turned up a few times. The V call is TRBV2, the J call TRBJ1-2; D possibly corresponds to TRBD1 (5 bases). The CDR3 runs 11 residues. V was pared by 6 bases and J by 7 bases, with 9 bases between. From germline, CDR1 is SNHLY and CDR2 FYNNEI. CDR3 in DNA: TGTGCCAGCAGGGACGACAGTGGCTACACCTTC. Protein product: CASRDDSGYTF.

This rearrangement joins TRBV29-1 to TRBJ2-7; possible D gene TRBD1, 5 bases. With 0 bases removed from V and 2 bases from J, the gap between germline ends came to 14 bases. CDR1 and CDR2 from the germline V gene are SQVTM and ANQGSEA. The CDR3 loop spans 15 amino acids. The CDR3 loop is CSVEDRKGVAYEQYF. CDR3 in DNA: TGCAGCGTTGAAGATCGCAAAGGGGTAGCCTACGAGCAGTACTTC.

The chain couples TRBV5-1 to TRBJ2-7; 7 nucleotides match TRBD2. Germline-derived CDR1 and CDR2 are SGHRS and YFSETQ. This CDR3 spans 15 amino acids. The V gene end was trimmed by 4 bases and the J gene end by 0 bases; junction bases not matched to a gene: 7. CDR3 nucleotide sequence: TGCGCCAGCAGCCCACGCGGGGGTGTCTCCTACGAGCAGTACTTC. Translating gives CASSPRGGVSYEQYF.